This TCR beta chain was captured by sequencing in a study of blood T cell repertoires in COVID-19. About the study: Sites in the United States, Italy and Spain provided acute and convalescent COVID-19 samples. Nucleic acid was either cDNA or gDNA, and it came from T cells, B-cell-depleted T cells, or PBMCs.

Individuals drawn from 20 to 25 US areas were roughly 18 to 95 years old. Germline V CDR1 and CDR2: SGHTA, FQGTGA. Trimming left V 1 base short and J 4 bases short, with 11 bases between. This CDR3 comprises 15 residues. Under the authors' procedure: Reference gene primer amplification yielded estimated nucleated cell counts. Sequencing used immunoSEQ multiplex PCR; TCRdb keeps in-frame clones, though not all of them. The V and J calls and clone size come from that table; D and trimming were worked out from the DNA. The data hold about 380,000 clones, with about 89% observed a single time. The TCR sequence derives from a man younger than 45 who had recovered from COVID-19. Sequencing was performed on PBMCs or T cells enriched from blood (not recorded which). V usage is TRBV7-3 and J usage is TRBJ1-3; D is undetermined. As DNA, the CDR3 is TGTGCCAGCAGCTTAAGAGGCTCTGACGGAAACACCATATATTTT. Protein sequence: CASSLRGSDGNTIYF.